Shown below are 25 T cell receptor beta chains from a single sample sequenced in a study of CD8 T cells in ankylosing spondylitis. Via MiXCR, TCRdb re-called the 5' RACE reads, giving one row per CDR3 protein. Here the sample spans under 250,000 distinct CDR3 sequences, approximately 24% being singletons. Sequenced sample: blood, either unsorted or a sorted T cell fraction (not recorded which). All receptors come from a male donor with ankylosing spondylitis or in good health (not recorded which).

This clonotype was found many times. The rearrangement links TRBV10-3 to TRBJ1-5; D unresolved. Germline CDR1 and CDR2: ENHRY and SYGVKD. The CDR3 has 14 residues. V dropped 8 bases and J dropped 5 bases, with 16 bases sitting between them. The CDR3 here is CAISRRDTDQPQHF. Here the CDR3 DNA reads TGTGCCATCTCCCGGAGGGATACCGATCAGCCCCAGCATTTT.

The V gene is TRBV10-3, the J gene TRBJ2-2; 7 nucleotides line up with TRBD1. The CDR3 length is 18 residues. CDR1 is ENHRY and CDR2 is SYGVKD in the germline V gene. Trimming cost V 3 bases and J 7 bases; bases outside gene matches: 17. CDR3 coding DNA: TGTGCCATCAGTGACTCACCCACAGGGGTAACGAGGAGCGGGGAGCTGTTTTTT. Translating gives CAISDSPTGVTRSGELFF.

The chain couples TRBV19 to TRBJ2-3; D is possibly TRBD2 (6 bases). Trimming pared 11 bases from V and 3 bases from J, leaving 18 bases between. Germline V gives CDR1 LNHDA, CDR2 SQIVND (reference sequence). The CDR3 sequence is 14 residues long. In nucleotides, the CDR3 is TGTGCCGTATCCCTCGGGAGAGAGACAGATACGCAGTATTTT. Its protein is CAVSLGRETDTQYF.

This clonotype was recorded many times. This chain joins TRBV12-3 or TRBV12-4 and TRBJ2-5, with 14 bases identical to TRBD2. After removal of 6 bases from V and 5 bases from J, the junction contained 8 bases not matched to a gene. CDR3 size: 16 residues. The CDR3: CASSSTSGRAGETQYF. The CDR3 DNA follows: TGTGCCAGCAGCTCGACTAGCGGGAGGGCCGGGGAGACCCAGTACTTC.

This clonotype showed up just once. The gene calls are TRBV3-1 and TRBJ2-1; the match to TRBD1 covers 10 bases. This CDR3 contains 19 residues. The germline V gene encodes CDR1 LGHDT and CDR2 YNNKEL (reference sequence). V gave up 11 bases and J gave up 0 bases; unmatched junction bases: 19. DNA of the CDR3: TGTGCCTTCAGGACCGGACAGGGGGGCTCCTCGGGCTCCTACAATGAGCAGTTCTTC. The encoded protein is CAFRTGQGGSSGSYNEQFF.

There are many counts of this clonotype. The V gene is TRBV20-1, the J gene TRBJ2-7; D is possibly TRBD2 (7 bases). CDR1 is DFQATT and CDR2 is SNEGSKA in the germline V gene (reference sequence). The V gene lost 4 bases and the J gene lost 4 bases, with 17 bases spanning the gap. The CDR3 is 14 residues long. The CDR3 loop is CSAKRDIATYEQYF. DNA of the CDR3: TGCAGTGCTAAGCGGGACATCGCAACTTACGAGCAGTACTTC.

This clonotype has ten or more counts. The rearrangement uses TRBV4-3 and TRBJ1-3, with TRBD1 matching over 8 bases. This CDR3 has 20 residues. The V gene's germline CDR1 is LGHNA and CDR2 YSLEER. V was pared by 0 bases and J by 0 bases, with 13 bases of the junction left unmatched. CDR3 sequence reads: CASSQDEFIRGPVSGNTIYF. Written as DNA, the CDR3 is TGCGCCAGCAGCCAAGATGAATTCATCAGGGGGCCCGTCTCTGGAAACACCATATATTTT.

This clonotype was counted many times. J is TRBJ2-1 and V is TRBV7-3, with 14 bases matching TRBD2. Germline lookup yields CDR1 SGHTA and CDR2 FQGTGA. V trimming: 5 bases; J trimming: 6 bases; junction bases outside the gene matches: 9. The CDR3 totals 17 residues. As DNA, the CDR3 is TGTGCCAGCAGCCCCTTGGCCGGGACTAGCGGGAGCAATGAGCAGTTCTTC. Translated, it gives CASSPLAGTSGSNEQFF. Full variable domain (outside the CDR3, taken from reference TRBV7-3 and TRBJ2-1): GAGVSQTPSNKVTEKGKYVELRCDPISGHTALYWYRQSLGQGPEFLIYFQGTGAADDSGLPNDRFFAVRPEGSVSTLKIQRTERGDSAVYLCASSPLAGTSGSNEQFFGPGTRLTVL.

This clonotype was observed many times. This rearrangement joins TRBV7-2 to TRBJ1-5; D not certain. The CDR3 length is 15 residues. Germline V lookup: CDR1 SGHTA, CDR2 FQGNSA. The V and J ends lost 1 base and 5 bases respectively, with 12 bases between them. CDR3 amino acids: CASSLVVSNDQPQHF. The DNA for the CDR3 is TGTGCCAGCAGCTTAGTCGTCAGCAATGATCAGCCCCAGCATTTT.

The sample holds many counts of this clonotype. The rearrangement uses TRBV5-1 and TRBJ2-2; 10 positions match TRBD2. CDR1 is SGHRS, CDR2 YFSETQ, per germline. The CDR3 contains 15 residues. With 4 bases clipped from V and 2 bases from J, the junction kept 2 bases outside the gene matches. This CDR3 is CASSGLAENTGELFF. The CDR3 DNA follows: TGCGCCAGCAGCGGACTAGCGGAAAACACCGGGGAGCTGTTTTTT.

This clonotype was found many times. The genes are TRBV4-1 and TRBJ2-2; TRBD1 might be the D (6 bases). The CDR3 is made up of 15 amino acids. The germline gives CDR1 MGHRA, CDR2 YSYEKL. The V and J ends lost 1 base and 0 bases respectively, with 6 bases between them. CDR3 sequence reads: CASSQGTANTGELFF. In DNA form, the CDR3 reads TGCGCCAGCAGCCAAGGGACAGCGAACACCGGGGAGCTGTTTTTT.

This sequence joins TRBV6-2 or TRBV6-3 and TRBJ2-7, with TRBD2 identical over 10 bases. With V trimmed by 7 bases and J by 2 bases, 8 bases remained unmatched. CDR1 and CDR2 (germline): MNHEY, SVGEGT. The CDR3 loop spans 15 amino acids. The CDR3 reads CASTIRLAGTYEQYF. The CDR3, as DNA: TGTGCCAGCACGATAAGACTAGCGGGCACCTACGAGCAGTACTTC.

The V call is TRBV20-1, the J call TRBJ2-4; 8 positions agree with TRBD1. V lost 8 bases, J lost 0 bases, and 12 bases stayed unmatched. CDR3 size: 16 residues. The germline V gene encodes CDR1 DFQATT and CDR2 SNEGSKA (reference sequence). The chain's CDR3 is CSFSGQAPGAKNIQYF. CDR3 DNA: TGCAGTTTCTCGGGACAGGCTCCAGGAGCCAAAAACATTCAGTACTTC.

This chain joins TRBV6-1 and TRBJ2-2; 9 bases fit TRBD2. The CDR3 is made up of 16 amino acids. Germline V gene data show CDR1 as MNHNS and CDR2 as SASEGT. V lost 4 bases to trimming and J lost 6 bases; unmatched junction nucleotides: 9. This CDR3 is CASSVKLAGWSGELFF. The CDR3 nucleotides read TGTGCCAGCAGTGTTAAACTAGCGGGTTGGTCCGGGGAGCTGTTTTTT.

Many counts were recorded for this clonotype. The chain joins TRBV7-2 to TRBJ2-4; perhaps D is TRBD1 or TRBD2 (6 bases each). Germline V gene data show CDR1 as SGHTA and CDR2 as FQGNSA. Trimming took off 3 bases at V and 3 bases at J, with 12 bases between the two ends. The CDR3 extends over 15 amino acids. Here the CDR3 DNA reads TGTGCCAGCAGCTTCTGGGGGGCCGACAAAAACATTCAGTACTTC. This translates into CASSFWGADKNIQYF.

This chain joins TRBV29-1 and TRBJ2-3; TRBD2 might be the D (6 bases). Germline CDR1 SQVTM, CDR2 ANQGSEA. The CDR3 spans 13 residues. V lost 2 bases and J 3 bases, leaving 9 bases between the germline ends. CDR3 loop: CSVEHGRTDTQYF. The CDR3 DNA reads TGCAGCGTTGAACACGGGAGAACAGATACGCAGTATTTT.

This clonotype was seen at least ten times. CDR3 DNA sequence: TGTGCCAGCAGTTACGCCCATGGGATGCAGGGACAGGGGATAACCTACGAGCAGTACTTC. This codes for CASSYAHGMQGQGITYEQYF. The rearrangement uses TRBV6-2 or TRBV6-3 and TRBJ2-7; 10 bases line up with TRBD1. The CDR3 is 20 amino acids. The junction had 18 bases not matched to a gene; V was cut back by 2 bases and J by 2 bases. CDR1 is MNHEY, CDR2 SVGEGT, per germline.

This rearrangement joins TRBV29-1 to TRBJ1-2; D not certain. This CDR3 has 13 amino acids. Trimming stripped 7 bases from V and 4 bases from J, with 16 bases between. Germline loops: CDR1 SQVTM, CDR2 ANQGSEA. CDR3 amino acids: CSAYPGISYGYTF. CDR3 sequence (DNA): TGCAGCGCCTACCCGGGGATAAGCTATGGCTACACCTTC.

This chain links TRBV5-4 with TRBJ2-5, with 10 bases matching TRBD2. This CDR3 contains 16 residues. The germline gives CDR1 SGHNT, CDR2 YYREEE (reference sequence). The CDR3 DNA follows: TGTGTTAGCAGCCCACCGGGACTAGCGAGTAAAGAGACCCAGTACTTC. Its translation is CVSSPPGLASKETQYF. The full variable domain, in which reference TRBV5-4 and TRBJ2-5 provide the parts outside the CDR3, is ETGVTQSPTHLIKTRGQQVTLRCSSQSGHNTVSWYQQALGQGPQFIFQYYREEENGRGNFPPRFSGLQFPNYSSELNVNALELDDSALYLCVSSPPGLASKETQYFGPGTRLLVL.

In this sample, this clonotype turned up a few times. This chain connects TRBV6-1 to TRBJ1-2; 7 bases match TRBD1. The CDR3 sequence is 14 residues long. Germline V gene data show CDR1 as MNHNS and CDR2 as SASEGT. The V and J ends lost 5 bases and 4 bases, in that order; junction bases with no gene match: 7. As DNA, the CDR3 is TGTGCCAGCAGTCCGACAGGGACACTCTATGGCTACACCTTC. Amino acids: CASSPTGTLYGYTF.

This clonotype was picked up a small number of times. This chain uses TRBV20-1 with TRBJ2-2; D is ambiguous. CDR1 DFQATT and CDR2 SNEGSKA come from the germline V gene (reference sequence). V was cut by 5 bases and J by 6 bases, with 10 bases left in between. This CDR3 has 12 amino acids. CDR3 sequence (DNA): TGCAGTGCTCCTGAGCTTGCCGGGGAGCTGTTTTTT. It encodes CSAPELAGELFF.

This clonotype was seen at least ten times. The CDR3 loop is CASSATRNTEAFF. Here the CDR3 DNA reads TGTGCCAGCAGCGCGACAAGGAACACTGAAGCTTTCTTT. The chain is built from TRBV7-3 and TRBJ1-1; D call uncertain. With 5 bases removed from V and 1 base from J, the gap between germline ends came to 8 bases. CDR3 length: 13 residues. The germline CDR1 and CDR2 sequences are SGHTA and FQGTGA.

The chain combines TRBV20-1 with TRBJ2-7; 8 bases fit TRBD1. Germline values: CDR1 DFQATT, CDR2 SNEGSKA (reference sequence). The CDR3 has 14 amino acids. J lost 3 bases, V lost 6 bases, and 10 bases had no gene match. CDR3 in amino acids: CSAAPGQAIYEQYF. The CDR3 coding sequence is TGCAGTGCGGCACCGGGACAGGCGATCTACGAGCAGTACTTC.

This chain connects TRBV20-1 to TRBJ2-1; D is tentatively TRBD1 or TRBD2 (5 bases each). This CDR3 has 18 residues. CDR1 and CDR2 (germline): DFQATT, SNEGSKA (reference sequence). V was pared by 1 base and J by 10 bases, with 29 bases between. For the CDR3, the DNA is TGCAGTGCTAGAGGTAAACCGGGACCCCGTACCTCCCTGGGGGAGCAGTTCTTC. Translated: CSARGKPGPRTSLGEQFF.

This clonotype was picked up many times. The chain combines TRBV6-5 with TRBJ2-5; 7 nucleotides align to TRBD1. Per the germline V gene, CDR1 is MNHEY and CDR2 is SVGAGI. The CDR3 is 15 amino acids. J was trimmed by 5 bases and V by 4 bases; bases with no gene match: 10. This chain's CDR3 is CASSFQTGLGETQYF. CDR3 in DNA: TGTGCCAGCAGTTTCCAGACAGGGCTCGGGGAGACCCAGTACTTC.